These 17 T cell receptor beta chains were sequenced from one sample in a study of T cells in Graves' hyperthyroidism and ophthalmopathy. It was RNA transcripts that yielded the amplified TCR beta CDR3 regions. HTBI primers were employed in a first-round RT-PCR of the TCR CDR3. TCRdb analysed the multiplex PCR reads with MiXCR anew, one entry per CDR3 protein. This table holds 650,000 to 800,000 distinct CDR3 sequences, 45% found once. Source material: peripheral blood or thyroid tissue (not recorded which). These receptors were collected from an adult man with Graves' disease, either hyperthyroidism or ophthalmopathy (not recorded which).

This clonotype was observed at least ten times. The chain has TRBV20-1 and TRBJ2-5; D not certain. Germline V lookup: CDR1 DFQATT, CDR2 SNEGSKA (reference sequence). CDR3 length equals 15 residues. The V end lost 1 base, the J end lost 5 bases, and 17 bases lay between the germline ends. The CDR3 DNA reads TGCAGTGCTAGAGGCGGCGCGAGGCCGGGTGAGACCCAGTACTTC. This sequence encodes CSARGGARPGETQYF.

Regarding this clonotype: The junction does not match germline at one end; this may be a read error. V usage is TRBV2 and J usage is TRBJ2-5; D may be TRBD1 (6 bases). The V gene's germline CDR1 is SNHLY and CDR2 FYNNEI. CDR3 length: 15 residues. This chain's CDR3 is CARSERGQINQPQYF. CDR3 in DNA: TGTGCCCGCAGTGAGAGAGGACAGATAAATCAGCCCCAGTACTTC.

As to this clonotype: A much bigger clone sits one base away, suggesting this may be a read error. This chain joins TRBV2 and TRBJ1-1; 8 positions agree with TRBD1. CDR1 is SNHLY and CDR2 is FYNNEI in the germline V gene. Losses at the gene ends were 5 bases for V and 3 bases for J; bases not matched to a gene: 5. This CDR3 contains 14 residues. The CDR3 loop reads CASSWGTGYTEAFF. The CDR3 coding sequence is TGTGCCAGCAGTTGGGGGACAGGATACACTGAAGCTTTCTTT. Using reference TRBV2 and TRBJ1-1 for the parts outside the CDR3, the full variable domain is EPEVTQTPSHQVTQMGQEVILRCVPISNHLYFYWYRQILGQKVEFLVSFYNNEISEKSEIFDDQFSVERPDGSNFTLKIRSTKLEDSAMYFCASSWGTGYTEAFFGQGTRLTVV.

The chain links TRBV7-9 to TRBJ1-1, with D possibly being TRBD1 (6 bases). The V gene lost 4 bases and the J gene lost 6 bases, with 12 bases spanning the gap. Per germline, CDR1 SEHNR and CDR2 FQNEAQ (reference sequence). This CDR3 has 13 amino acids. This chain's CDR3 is CASSSGEGAEAFF. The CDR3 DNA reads TGTGCCAGCAGCTCAGGGGAAGGCGCTGAAGCTTTCTTT. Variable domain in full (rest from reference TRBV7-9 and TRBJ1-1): DTGVSQNPRHKITKRGQNVTFRCDPISEHNRLYWYRQTLGQGPEFLTYFQNEAQLEKSRLLSDRFSAERPKGSFSTLEIQRTEQGDSAMYLCASSSGEGAEAFFGQGTRLTVV.

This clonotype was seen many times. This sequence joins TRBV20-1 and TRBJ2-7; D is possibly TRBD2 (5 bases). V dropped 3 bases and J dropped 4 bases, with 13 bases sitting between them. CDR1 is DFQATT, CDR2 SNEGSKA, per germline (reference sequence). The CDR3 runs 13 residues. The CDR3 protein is CSASSGLGYEQYF. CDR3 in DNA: TGCAGTGCTAGTTCGGGGTTAGGTTACGAGCAGTACTTC.

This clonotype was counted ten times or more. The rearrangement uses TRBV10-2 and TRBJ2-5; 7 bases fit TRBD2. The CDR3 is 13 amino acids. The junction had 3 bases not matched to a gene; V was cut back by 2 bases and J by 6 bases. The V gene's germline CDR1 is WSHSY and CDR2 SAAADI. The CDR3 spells CASSEPGRQTQYF. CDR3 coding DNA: TGCGCCAGCAGTGAGCCCGGGAGGCAGACCCAGTACTTC.

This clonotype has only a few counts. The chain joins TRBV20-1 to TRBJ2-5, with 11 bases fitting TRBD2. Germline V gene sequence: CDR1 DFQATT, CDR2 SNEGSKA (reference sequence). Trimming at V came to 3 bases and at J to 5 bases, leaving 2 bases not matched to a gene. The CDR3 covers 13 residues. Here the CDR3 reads CSARTSGEETQYF. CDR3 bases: TGCAGTGCTAGGACTAGCGGGGAGGAGACCCAGTACTTC.

The CDR3 here is CASSLNVGELFF. CDR3 nucleotides: TGTGCCAGCAGCTTAAACGTCGGGGAGCTGTTTTTT. The rearrangement uses TRBV11-2 and TRBJ2-2; D gene unclear. Germline values: CDR1 SGHAT, CDR2 FQNNGV. The CDR3 covers 12 residues. V lost 2 bases, J lost 7 bases, and 5 bases lay in between.

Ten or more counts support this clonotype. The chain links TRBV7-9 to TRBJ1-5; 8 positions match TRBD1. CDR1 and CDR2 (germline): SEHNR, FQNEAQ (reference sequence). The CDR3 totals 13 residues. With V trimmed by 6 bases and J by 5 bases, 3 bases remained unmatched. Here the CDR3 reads CASSSQGDQPQHF. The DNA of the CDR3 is TGTGCCAGCAGTTCACAGGGGGATCAGCCCCAGCATTTT.

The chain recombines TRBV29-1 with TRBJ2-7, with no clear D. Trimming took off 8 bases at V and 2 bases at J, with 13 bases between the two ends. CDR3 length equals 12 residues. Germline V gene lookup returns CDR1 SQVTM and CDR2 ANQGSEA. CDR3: CSLALRPYEQYF. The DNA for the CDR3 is TGCAGCTTAGCTCTCCGGCCCTACGAGCAGTACTTC.

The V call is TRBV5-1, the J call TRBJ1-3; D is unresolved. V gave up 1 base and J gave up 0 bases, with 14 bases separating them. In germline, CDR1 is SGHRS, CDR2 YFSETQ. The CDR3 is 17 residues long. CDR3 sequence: CASSLPREPSSGNTIYF. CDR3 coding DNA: TGCGCCAGCAGCTTGCCCCGGGAGCCTTCCTCTGGAAACACCATATATTTT.

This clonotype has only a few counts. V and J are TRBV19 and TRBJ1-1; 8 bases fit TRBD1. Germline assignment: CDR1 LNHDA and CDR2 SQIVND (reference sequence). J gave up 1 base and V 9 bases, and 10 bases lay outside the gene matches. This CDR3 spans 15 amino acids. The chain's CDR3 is CASSSTGAWNTEAFF. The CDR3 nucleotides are TGTGCCAGCAGCTCGACAGGGGCTTGGAACACTGAAGCTTTCTTT.

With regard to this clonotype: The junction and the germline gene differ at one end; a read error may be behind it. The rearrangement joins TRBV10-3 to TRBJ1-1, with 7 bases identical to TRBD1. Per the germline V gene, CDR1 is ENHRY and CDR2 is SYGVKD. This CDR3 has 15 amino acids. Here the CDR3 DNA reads TGTGCCAGCGGCGGACAGGCGCAAATGAACATTGAAGCTTTCTTT. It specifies CASGGQAQMNIEAFF.

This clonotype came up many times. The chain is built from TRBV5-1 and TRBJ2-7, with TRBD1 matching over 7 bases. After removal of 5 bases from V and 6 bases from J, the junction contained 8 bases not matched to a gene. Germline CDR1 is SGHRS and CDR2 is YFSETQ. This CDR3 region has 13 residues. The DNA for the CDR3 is TGCGCCAGCAGTTCTGGACAGGCCTCCGAGCAGTACTTC. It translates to CASSSGQASEQYF. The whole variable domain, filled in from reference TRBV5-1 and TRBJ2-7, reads KAGVTQTPRYLIKTRGQQVTLSCSPISGHRSVSWYQQTPGQGLQFLFEYFSETQRNKGNFPGRFSGRQFSNSRSEMNVSTLELGDSALYLCASSSGQASEQYFGPGTRLTVT.

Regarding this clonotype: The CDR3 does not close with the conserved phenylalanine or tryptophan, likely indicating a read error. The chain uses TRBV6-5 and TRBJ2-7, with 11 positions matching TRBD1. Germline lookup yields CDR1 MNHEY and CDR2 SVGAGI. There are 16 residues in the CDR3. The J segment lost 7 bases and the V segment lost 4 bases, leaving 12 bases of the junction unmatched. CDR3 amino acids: CASSLADGQGAREQYL. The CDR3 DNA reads TGTGCCAGCAGTTTAGCGGACGGACAGGGGGCGCGAGAGCAGTACCTC.

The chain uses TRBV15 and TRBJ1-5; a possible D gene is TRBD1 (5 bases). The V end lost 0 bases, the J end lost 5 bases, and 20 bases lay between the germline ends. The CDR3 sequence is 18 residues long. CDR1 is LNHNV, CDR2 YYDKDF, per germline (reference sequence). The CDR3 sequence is CATSRDRWDRICHQPQHF. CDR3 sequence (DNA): TGTGCCACCAGCAGAGATCGGTGGGACCGCATATGTCATCAGCCCCAGCATTTT.

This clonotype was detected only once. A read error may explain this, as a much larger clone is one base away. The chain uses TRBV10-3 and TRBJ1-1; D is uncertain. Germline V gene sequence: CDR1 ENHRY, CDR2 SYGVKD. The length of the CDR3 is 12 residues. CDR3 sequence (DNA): TGTGCCATCAGTGAGTCGGGGTCTGAAGCTCTCTTT. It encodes CAISESGSEALF.